This T cell receptor (beta chain) stems from a study of tumor-infiltrating lymphocytes in oesophageal squamous cell carcinoma. TCRdb reanalysed the PCR reads using MiXCR and keeps one entry per CDR3 protein. The table has approximately 12,000 distinct CDR3 sequences, roughly three fifths seen once; the top ten hold around 24%. This clonotype turned up a few times. The specimen was esophageal tumor tissue. This receptor was obtained from a male donor with esophageal squamous cell carcinoma.

The CDR3 region has the DNA TGTGCCAGCAGTCCAGAGACCAGTTACAATGAGCAGTTCTTC. Residues: CASSPETSYNEQFF. The chain carries TRBV7-3 and TRBJ2-7; D uncertain. Judging by the DNA end, TRBJ2-1 fits better; the J call may be wrong. The CDR3 loop spans 14 amino acids. Germline V gives CDR1 SGHTA, CDR2 FQGTGA.